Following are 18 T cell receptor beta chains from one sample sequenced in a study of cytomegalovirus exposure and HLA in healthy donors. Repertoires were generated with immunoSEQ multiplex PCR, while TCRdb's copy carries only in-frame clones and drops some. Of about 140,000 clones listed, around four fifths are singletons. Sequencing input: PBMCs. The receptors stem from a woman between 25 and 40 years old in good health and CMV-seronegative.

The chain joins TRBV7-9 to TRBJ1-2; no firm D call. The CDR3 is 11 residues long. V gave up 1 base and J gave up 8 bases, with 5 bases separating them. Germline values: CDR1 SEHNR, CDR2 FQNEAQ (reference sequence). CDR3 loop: CASSLVEGYTF. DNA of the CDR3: TGTGCCAGCAGCTTAGTCGAGGGCTACACCTTC.

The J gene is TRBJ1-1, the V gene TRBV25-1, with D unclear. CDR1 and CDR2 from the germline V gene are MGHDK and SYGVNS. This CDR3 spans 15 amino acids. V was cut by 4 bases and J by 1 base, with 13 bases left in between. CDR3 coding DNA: TGTGCCAGCAGTGGGGCCGTGGGCCGGAACACTGAAGCTTTCTTT. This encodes CASSGAVGRNTEAFF.

This chain's CDR3 is CASSSWRGKTNEKLFF. The DNA of the CDR3 is TGTGCCAGCAGTTCGTGGCGGGGGAAGACTAATGAAAAACTGTTTTTT. The chain joins TRBV27 to TRBJ1-4; weak D call: TRBD1 (5 bases). Looked up from germline, CDR1 is MNHEY and CDR2 is SMNVEV (reference sequence). V was trimmed by 4 bases and J by 2 bases, leaving 14 bases between them. This CDR3 region has 16 residues.

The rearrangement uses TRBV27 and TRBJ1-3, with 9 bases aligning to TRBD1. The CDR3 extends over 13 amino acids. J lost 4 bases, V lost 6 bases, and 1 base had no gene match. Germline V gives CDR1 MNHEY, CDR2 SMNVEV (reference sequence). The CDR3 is CASRGQGGNTIYF. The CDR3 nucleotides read TGTGCCAGCAGGGGACAGGGCGGAAACACCATATATTTT.

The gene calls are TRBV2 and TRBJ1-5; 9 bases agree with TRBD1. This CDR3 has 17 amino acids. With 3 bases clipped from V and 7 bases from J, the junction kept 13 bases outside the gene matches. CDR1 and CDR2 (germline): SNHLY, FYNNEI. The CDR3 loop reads CASSESQGARGGQPQHF. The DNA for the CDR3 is TGTGCCAGCAGTGAGTCACAGGGGGCGAGGGGTGGACAGCCCCAGCATTTT.

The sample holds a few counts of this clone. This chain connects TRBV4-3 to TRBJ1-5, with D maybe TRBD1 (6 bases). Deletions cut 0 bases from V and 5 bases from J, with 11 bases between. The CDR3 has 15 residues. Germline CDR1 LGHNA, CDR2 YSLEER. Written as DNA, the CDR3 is TGCGCCAGCAGCCAAGACGGCAGGGGTCATCAGCCCCAGCATTTT. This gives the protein CASSQDGRGHQPQHF.

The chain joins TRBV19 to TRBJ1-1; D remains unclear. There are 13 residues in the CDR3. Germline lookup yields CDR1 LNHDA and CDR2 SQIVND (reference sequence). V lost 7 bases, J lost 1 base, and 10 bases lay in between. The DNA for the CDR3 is TGTGCCAGTACCGGGTGGCGGAACACTGAAGCTTTCTTT. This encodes CASTGWRNTEAFF.

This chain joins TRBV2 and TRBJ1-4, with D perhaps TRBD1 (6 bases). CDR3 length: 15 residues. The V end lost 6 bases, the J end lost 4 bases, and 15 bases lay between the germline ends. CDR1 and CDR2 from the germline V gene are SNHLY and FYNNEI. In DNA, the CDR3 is TGTGCCAGCAGGGAAACAGGGCGGAGTAATGAAAAACTGTTTTTT. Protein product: CASRETGRSNEKLFF.

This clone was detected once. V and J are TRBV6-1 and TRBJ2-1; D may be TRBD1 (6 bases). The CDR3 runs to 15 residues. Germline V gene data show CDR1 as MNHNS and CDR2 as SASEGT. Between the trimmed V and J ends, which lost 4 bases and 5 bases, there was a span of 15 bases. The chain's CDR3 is CASSGTGLGHNEQFF. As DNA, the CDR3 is TGTGCCAGCAGTGGAACAGGGCTTGGTCACAATGAGCAGTTCTTC.

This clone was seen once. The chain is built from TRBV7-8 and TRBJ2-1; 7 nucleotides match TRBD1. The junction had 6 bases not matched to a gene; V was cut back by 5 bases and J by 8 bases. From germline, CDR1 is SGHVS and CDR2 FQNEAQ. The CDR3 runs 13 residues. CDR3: CASSQGVRDEQFF. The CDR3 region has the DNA TGTGCCAGCAGCCAGGGGGTTAGAGATGAGCAGTTCTTC.

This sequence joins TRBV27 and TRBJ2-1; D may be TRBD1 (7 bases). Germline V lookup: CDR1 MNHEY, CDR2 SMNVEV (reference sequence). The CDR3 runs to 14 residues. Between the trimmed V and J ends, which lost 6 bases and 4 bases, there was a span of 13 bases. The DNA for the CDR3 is TGTGCCAGCAGCTTCAGGGGGGATTACAATGAGCAGTTCTTC. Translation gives CASSFRGDYNEQFF.

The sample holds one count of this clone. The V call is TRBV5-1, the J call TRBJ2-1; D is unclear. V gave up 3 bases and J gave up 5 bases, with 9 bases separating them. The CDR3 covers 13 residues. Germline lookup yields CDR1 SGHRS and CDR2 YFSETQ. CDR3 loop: CASSSTPNNEQFF. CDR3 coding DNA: TGCGCCAGCAGCTCGACACCGAACAATGAGCAGTTCTTC.

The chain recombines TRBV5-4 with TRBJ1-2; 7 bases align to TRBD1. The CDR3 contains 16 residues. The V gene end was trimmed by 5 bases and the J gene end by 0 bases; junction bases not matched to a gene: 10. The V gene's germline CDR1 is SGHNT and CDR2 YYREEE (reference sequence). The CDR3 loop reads CASSRDSGTSNYGYTF. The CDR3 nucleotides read TGTGCCAGCAGTCGGGACAGTGGGACCTCTAACTATGGCTACACCTTC.

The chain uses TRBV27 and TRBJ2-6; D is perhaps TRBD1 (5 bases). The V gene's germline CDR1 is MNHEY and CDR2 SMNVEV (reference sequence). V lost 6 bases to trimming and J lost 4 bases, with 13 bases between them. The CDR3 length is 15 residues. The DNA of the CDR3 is TGTGCCAGCAGACGCCAGGGTCCCGGGGCCAACGTCCTGACTTTC. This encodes CASRRQGPGANVLTF.

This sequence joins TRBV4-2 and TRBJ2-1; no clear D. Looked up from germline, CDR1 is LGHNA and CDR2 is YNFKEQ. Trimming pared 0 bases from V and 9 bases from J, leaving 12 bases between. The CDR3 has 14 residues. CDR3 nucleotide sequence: TGTGCCAGCAGCCAAGAGTGGGCCGTCGGTGAGCAGTTCTTC. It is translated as CASSQEWAVGEQFF.

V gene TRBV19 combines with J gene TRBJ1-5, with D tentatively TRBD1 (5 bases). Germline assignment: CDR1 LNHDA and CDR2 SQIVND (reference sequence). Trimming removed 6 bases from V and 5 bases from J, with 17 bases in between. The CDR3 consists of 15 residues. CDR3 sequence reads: CASRGHSSVDQPQHF. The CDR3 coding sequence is TGTGCCAGTAGAGGACATAGTTCGGTGGATCAGCCCCAGCATTTT.

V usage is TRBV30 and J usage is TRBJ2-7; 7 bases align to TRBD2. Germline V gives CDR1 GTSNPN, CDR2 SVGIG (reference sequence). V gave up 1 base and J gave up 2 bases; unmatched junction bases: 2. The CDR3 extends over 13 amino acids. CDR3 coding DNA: TGTGCCTGGAGTGGCGGGGGAACCTACGAGCAGTACTTC. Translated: CAWSGGGTYEQYF.

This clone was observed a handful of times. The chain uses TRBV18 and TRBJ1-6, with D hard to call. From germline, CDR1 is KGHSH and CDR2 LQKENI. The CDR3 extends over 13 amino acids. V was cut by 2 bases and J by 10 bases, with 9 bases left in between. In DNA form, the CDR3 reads TGTGCCAGCTCACCAGGGGAGGGATCACCCCTCCACTTT. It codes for CASSPGEGSPLHF.